This T cell receptor beta chain was observed in a study of blood T cell repertoires in COVID-19. About the study: T cells, B-cell-depleted T cells, or PBMCs provided the cDNA or gDNA that served as material.

Per the germline V gene, CDR1 is MDHEN and CDR2 is SYDVKM. CDR3 size: 11 residues. Unmatched junction bases numbered 5, after V lost 6 bases and J lost 9 bases. Per the study methods: How many nucleated cells were present was estimated from reference gene primer amplification. Clones were sequenced by immunoSEQ multiplex PCR, and TCRdb holds only the in-frame ones, with some missing. Clone size and the V and J calls come from that table; the DNA yielded D and trimming. The repertoire consists of approximately 230,000 clones, with about nine tenths occurring once and the leading ten covering around a sixth. Cohorts were determined from participant-reported clinical history. Recovered Cohort 3 donors showed two negative PCRs, clearance, or symptom resolution.

This receptor was identified in a man aged 18 to 29 who had recovered from COVID-19. Sequenced input: PBMCs or T cells enriched from blood (not recorded which). The chain combines TRBV28 with TRBJ2-7, with 7 bases lining up with TRBD1. CDR3 DNA: TGTGCCAGCAGGGCACAGGGGAGGCAGTACTTC. It translates to CASRAQGRQYF. The full variable domain, with the rest looked up from reference TRBV28 and TRBJ2-7, is DVKVTQSSRYLVKRTGEKVFLECVQDMDHENMFWYRQDPGLGLRLIYFSYDVKMKEKGDIPEGYSVSREKKERFSLILESASTNQTSMYLCASRAQGRQYFGPGTRLTVT.